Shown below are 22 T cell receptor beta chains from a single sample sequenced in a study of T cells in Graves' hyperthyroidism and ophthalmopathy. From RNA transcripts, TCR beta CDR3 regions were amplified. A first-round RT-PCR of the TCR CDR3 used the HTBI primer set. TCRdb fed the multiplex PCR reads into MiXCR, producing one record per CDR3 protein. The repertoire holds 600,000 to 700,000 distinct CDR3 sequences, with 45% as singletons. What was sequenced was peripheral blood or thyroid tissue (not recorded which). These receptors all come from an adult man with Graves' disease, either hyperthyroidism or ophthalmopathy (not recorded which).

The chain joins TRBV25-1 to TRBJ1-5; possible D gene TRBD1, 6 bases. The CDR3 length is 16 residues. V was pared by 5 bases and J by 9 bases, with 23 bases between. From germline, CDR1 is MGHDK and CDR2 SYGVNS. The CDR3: CASSPHRGRTGRPQHF. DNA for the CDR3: TGTGCCAGCAGTCCCCATCGGGGCCGAACAGGGCGGCCCCAGCATTTT. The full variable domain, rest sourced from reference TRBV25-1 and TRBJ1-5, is EADIYQTPRYLVIGTGKKITLECSQTMGHDKMYWYQQDPGMELHLIHYSYGVNSTEKGDLSSESTVSRIRTEHFPLTLESARPSHTSQYLCASSPHRGRTGRPQHFGDGTRLSIL.

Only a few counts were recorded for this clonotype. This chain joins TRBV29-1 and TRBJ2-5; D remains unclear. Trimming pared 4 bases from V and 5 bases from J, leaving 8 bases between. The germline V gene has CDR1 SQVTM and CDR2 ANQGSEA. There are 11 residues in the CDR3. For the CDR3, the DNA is TGCAGCGTTGGGCCACGGGAGACCCAGTACTTC. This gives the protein CSVGPRETQYF.

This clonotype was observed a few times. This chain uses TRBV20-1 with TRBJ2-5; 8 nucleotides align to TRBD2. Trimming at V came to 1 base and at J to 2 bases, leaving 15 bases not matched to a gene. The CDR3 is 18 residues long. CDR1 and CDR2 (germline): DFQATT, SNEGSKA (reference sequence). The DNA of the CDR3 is TGCAGTGCTAGAGGGGTCCTCGCTGGCGGGGGGCGACAAGAGACCCAGTACTTC. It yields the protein CSARGVLAGGGRQETQYF.

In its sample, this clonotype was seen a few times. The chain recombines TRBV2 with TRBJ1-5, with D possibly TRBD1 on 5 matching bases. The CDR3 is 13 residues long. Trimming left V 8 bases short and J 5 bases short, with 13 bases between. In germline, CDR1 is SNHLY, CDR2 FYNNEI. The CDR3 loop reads CASGRGGDQPQHF. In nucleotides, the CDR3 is TGTGCCAGCGGACGGGGCGGAGATCAGCCCCAGCATTTT.

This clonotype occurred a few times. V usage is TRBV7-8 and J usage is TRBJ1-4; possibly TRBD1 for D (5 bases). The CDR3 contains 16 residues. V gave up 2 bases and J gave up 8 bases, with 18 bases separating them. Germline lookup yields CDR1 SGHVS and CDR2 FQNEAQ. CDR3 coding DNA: TGTGCCAGCAGCTTACGTCAGGGACCCCTGGGGGAAAAACTGTTTTTT. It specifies CASSLRQGPLGEKLFF.

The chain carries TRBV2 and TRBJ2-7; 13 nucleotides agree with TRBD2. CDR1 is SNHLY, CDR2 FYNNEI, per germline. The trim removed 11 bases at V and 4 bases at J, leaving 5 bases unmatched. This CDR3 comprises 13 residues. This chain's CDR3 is CAGGLAGAYEQYF. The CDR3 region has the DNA TGTGCCGGCGGACTAGCGGGAGCATACGAGCAGTACTTC.

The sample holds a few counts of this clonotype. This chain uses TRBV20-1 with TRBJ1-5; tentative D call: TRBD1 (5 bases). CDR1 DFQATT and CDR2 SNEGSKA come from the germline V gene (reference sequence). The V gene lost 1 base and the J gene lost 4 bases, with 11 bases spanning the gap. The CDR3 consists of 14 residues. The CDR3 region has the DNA TGCAGTGCTAGAGGGGGGACGCAGAATCAGCCCCAGCATTTT. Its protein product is CSARGGTQNQPQHF.

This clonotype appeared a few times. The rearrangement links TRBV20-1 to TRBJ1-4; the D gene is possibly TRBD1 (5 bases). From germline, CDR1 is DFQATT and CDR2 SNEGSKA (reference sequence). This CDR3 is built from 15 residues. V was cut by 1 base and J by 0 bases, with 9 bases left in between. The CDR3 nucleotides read TGCAGTGCTAGAGCACGCAGGGCAACTAATGAAAAACTGTTTTTT. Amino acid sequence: CSARARRATNEKLFF.

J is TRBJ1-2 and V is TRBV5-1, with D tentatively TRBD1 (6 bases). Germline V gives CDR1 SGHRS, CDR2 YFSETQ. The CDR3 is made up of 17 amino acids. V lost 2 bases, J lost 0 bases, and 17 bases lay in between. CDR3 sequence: CASSLLTGQLTNYGYTF. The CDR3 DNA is TGCGCCAGCAGCTTACTGACAGGACAGCTCACTAACTATGGCTACACCTTC.

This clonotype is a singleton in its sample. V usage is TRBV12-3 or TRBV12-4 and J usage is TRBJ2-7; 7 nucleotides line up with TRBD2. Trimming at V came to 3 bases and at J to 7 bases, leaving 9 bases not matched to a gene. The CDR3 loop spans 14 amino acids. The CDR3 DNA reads TGTGCCAGCAGTTTGAGCCTACCCGGGGGGGAGCAGTACTTC. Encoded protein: CASSLSLPGGEQYF.

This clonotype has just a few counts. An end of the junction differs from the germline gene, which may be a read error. CDR3 in amino acids: CASSAWQGVSPLHF. The CDR3 coding sequence is TGTGCCAGCAGTGCTTGGCAGGGGGTCTCACCCCTCCACTTT. This chain connects TRBV10-3 to TRBJ1-6; the match to TRBD1 covers 7 bases. The CDR3 is 14 amino acids. Per the germline V gene, CDR1 is ENHRY and CDR2 is SYGVKD.

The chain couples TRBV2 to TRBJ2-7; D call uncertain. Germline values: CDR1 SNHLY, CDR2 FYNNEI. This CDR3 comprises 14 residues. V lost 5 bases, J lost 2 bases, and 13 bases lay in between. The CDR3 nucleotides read TGTGCCAGCAGTTACTCGCTAGGCACCTACGAGCAGTACTTC. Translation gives CASSYSLGTYEQYF. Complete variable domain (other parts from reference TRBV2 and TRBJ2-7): EPEVTQTPSHQVTQMGQEVILRCVPISNHLYFYWYRQILGQKVEFLVSFYNNEISEKSEIFDDQFSVERPDGSNFTLKIRSTKLEDSAMYFCASSYSLGTYEQYFGPGTRLTVT.

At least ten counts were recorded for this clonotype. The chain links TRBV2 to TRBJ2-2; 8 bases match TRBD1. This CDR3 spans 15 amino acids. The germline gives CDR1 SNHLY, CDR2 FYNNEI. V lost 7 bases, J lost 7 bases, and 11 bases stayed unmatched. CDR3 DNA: TGTGCCAGCACGGAGAGCAGGGGGCAAAACGGGGAGCTGTTTTTT. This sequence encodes CASTESRGQNGELFF.

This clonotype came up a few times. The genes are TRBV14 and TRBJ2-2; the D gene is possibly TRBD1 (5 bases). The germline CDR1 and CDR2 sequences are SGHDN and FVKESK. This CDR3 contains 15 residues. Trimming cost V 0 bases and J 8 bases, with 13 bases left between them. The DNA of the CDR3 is TGTGCCAGCAGCCAAGAACAGGTGTCCTTGGGGGAGCTGTTTTTT. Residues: CASSQEQVSLGELFF.

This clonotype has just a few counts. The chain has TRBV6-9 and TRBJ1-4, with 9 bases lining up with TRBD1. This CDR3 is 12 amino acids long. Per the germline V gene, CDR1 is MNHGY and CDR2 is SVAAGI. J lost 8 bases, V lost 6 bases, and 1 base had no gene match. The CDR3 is CASRGQGEKLFF. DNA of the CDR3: TGTGCCAGCAGGGGACAGGGAGAAAAACTGTTTTTT.

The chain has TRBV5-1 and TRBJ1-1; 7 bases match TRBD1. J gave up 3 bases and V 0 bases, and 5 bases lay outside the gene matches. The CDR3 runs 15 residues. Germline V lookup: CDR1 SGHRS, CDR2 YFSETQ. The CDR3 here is CASSLEPRGDTEAFF. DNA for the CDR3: TGCGCCAGCAGCTTGGAACCCAGGGGGGACACTGAAGCTTTCTTT.

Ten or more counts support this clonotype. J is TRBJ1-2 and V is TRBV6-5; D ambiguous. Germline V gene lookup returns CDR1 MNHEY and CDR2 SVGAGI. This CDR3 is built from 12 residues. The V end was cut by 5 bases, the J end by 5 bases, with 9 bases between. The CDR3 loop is CASSDRAYGYTF. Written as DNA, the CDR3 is TGTGCCAGCAGTGACCGGGCGTATGGCTACACCTTC.

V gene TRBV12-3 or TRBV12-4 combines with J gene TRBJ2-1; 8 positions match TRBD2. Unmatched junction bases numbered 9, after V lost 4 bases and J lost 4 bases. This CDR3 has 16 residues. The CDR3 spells CASSYTSGVPYNEQFF. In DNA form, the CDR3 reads TGTGCCAGCAGTTATACTAGCGGAGTTCCATACAATGAGCAGTTCTTC.

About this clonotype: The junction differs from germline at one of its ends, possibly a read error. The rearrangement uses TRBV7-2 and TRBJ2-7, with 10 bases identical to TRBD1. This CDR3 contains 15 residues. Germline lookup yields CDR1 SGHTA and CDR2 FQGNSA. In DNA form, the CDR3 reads TGTGCCAACAGCACCTCGGACAGGGGGGACTACGAGCAGTACTTC. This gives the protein CANSTSDRGDYEQYF.

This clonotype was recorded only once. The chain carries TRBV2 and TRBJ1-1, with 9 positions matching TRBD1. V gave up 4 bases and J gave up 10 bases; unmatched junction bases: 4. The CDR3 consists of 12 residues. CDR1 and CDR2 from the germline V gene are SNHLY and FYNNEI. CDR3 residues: CASSGPTGGAFF. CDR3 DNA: TGTGCCAGCAGTGGGCCGACAGGGGGAGCTTTCTTT.

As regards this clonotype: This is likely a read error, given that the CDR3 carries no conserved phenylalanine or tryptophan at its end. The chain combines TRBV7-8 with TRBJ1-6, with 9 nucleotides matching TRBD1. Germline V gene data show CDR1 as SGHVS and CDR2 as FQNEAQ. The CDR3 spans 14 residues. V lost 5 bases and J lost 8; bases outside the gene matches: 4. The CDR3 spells CASSPTGGDSPLHS. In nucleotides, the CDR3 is TGTGCCAGCAGCCCGACAGGGGGTGATTCACCCCTCCACTCT.

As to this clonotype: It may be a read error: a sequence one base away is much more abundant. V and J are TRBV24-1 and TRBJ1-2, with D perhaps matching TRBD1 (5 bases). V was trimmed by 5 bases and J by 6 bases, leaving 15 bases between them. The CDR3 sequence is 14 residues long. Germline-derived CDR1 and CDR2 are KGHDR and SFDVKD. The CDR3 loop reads CATSGYGTDDGYTF. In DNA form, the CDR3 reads TGTGCCACCAGTGGTTACGGGACCGACGATGGCTACACCTTC.